Listed below are T cell receptor beta chains from one sample, sequenced in a study of T cells in Graves' hyperthyroidism and ophthalmopathy. TCRdb reprocessed the multiplex PCR reads via MiXCR and lists one record per CDR3 protein. The sample carries roughly 150,000 distinct CDR3 sequences, approximately 9% recorded once. The sequencing sample was made of blood. The receptors derive from a woman under 30 with Graves' hyperthyroidism that later progressed to Graves' ophthalmopathy. Each CDR3 is given with its conserved first and last residue. The order of the fields is J gene, D gene, V gene, clone size, CDR3 protein, CDR3 DNA. D genes are given only for firm matches. Not every row has a clone size; where given, it reads once, few, many or a size class.

>TRBJ1-6|.|TRBV2|.
CASSEGLRDTLYGTLHF
TGTGCCAGCAGTGAAGGTTTAAGGGACACGCTCTACGGGACCCTCCACTTT
>TRBJ2-5|.|TRBV13|many
CASSATEGPETQYF
TGTGCCAGCAGCGCTACGGAGGGTCCAGAGACCCAGTACTTC
>TRBJ2-3|.|TRBV10-3|many
CAISSSGDTQYF
TGTGCCATCAGTTCCAGCGGAGATACGCAGTATTTT
>TRBJ1-4|TRBD1|TRBV11-2|many
CASSLGPFETGTNEKLFF
TGTGCCAGCAGCTTAGGTCCCTTTGAGACAGGGACTAATGAAAAACTGTTTTTT
>TRBJ2-2|TRBD1|TRBV24-1|many
CATSDPQGWYTGELFF
TGTGCCACCAGTGATCCACAGGGGTGGTACACCGGGGAGCTGTTTTTT
>TRBJ2-2|.|TRBV7-3|many
CASSLTVGGTSSWTGELFF
TGTGCCAGCAGCTTAACCGTCGGCGGGACGTCCTCATGGACCGGGGAGCTGTTTTTT
>TRBJ2-3|.|TRBV20-1|.
CSTAREGTDTQYF
TGCAGTACAGCCAGGGAAGGGACAGATACGCAGTATTTT
>TRBJ2-7|TRBD1|TRBV28|many
CASSLGQGDEQYF
TGTGCCAGCAGTTTGGGACAGGGTGACGAGCAGTACTTC
>TRBJ1-1|TRBD1|TRBV7-8|many
CASSFSTGGKTEAFF
TGTGCCAGCAGCTTCTCTACAGGGGGAAAGACTGAAGCTTTCTTT
>TRBJ2-7|TRBD1|TRBV19|few
CASSTGTGGGFGQYF
TGTGCCAGTAGTACCGGGACAGGGGGTGGTTTCGGGCAGTACTTC
>TRBJ1-3|.|TRBV27|many
CASSPSQPRRFSGNTIYF
TGTGCCAGCTCACCTTCACAACCTCGAAGGTTCTCTGGAAACACCATATATTTT
>TRBJ2-5|TRBD2|TRBV28|many
CASSLVLAAQETQYF
TGTGCCAGCAGTTTGGTACTAGCGGCCCAAGAGACCCAGTACTTC
>TRBJ1-3|.|TRBV3-1|many
CASSQVDSRSLSGNTIYF
TGTGCCAGCAGCCAGGTTGACAGCCGGAGCCTCTCTGGAAACACCATATATTTT
>TRBJ2-5|TRBD2|TRBV6-1|.
CASGPGLAGTLEETQYF
TGTGCCAGCGGGCCGGGACTAGCGGGAACGCTAGAAGAGACCCAGTACTTC
>TRBJ1-5|TRBD1|TRBV2|many
CASSELRGGGGQPQHF
TGTGCCAGCAGTGAATTGAGAGGGGGCGGCGGTCAGCCCCAGCATTTT